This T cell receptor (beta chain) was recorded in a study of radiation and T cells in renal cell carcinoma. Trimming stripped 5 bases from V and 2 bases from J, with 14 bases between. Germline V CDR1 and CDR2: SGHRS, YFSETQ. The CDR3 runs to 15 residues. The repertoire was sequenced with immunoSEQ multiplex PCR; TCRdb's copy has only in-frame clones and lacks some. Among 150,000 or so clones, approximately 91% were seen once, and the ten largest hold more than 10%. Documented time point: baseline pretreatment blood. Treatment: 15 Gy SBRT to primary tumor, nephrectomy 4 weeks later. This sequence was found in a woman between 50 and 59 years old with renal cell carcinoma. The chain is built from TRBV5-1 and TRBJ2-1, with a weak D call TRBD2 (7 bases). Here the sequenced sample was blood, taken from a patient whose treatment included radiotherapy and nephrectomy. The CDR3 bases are TGCGCCAGCAGTCCCCAAGGGGGGGCCTACAATGAGCAGTTCTTC. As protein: CASSPQGGAYNEQFF.